The 8 T cell receptor beta chains reported below all come from one sample, sequenced in a study of CD8 T cells in ankylosing spondylitis. TCRdb independently ran MiXCR on the 5' RACE reads; one entry per CDR3 protein. The sample lists about 240,000 distinct CDR3 sequences, around a tenth occurring once. The sample consisted of blood, either unsorted or a sorted T cell fraction (not recorded which). The origin of the receptors is a male donor with ankylosing spondylitis or in good health (not recorded which).

This clonotype has ten or more counts. The chain carries TRBV6-5 and TRBJ2-7; D uncertain. V was trimmed by 0 bases and J by 10 bases, leaving 13 bases between them. This CDR3 is 13 amino acids long. Germline lookup yields CDR1 MNHEY and CDR2 SVGAGI. CDR3 in DNA: TGTGCCAGCAGTTACTCGGCATCATATAAACAGTACTTC. The encoded protein is CASSYSASYKQYF.

This clonotype was picked up many times. V gene TRBV6-6 combines with J gene TRBJ1-1, with D perhaps matching TRBD1 (6 bases). Trimming cost V 6 bases and J 6 bases, with 11 bases left between them. The germline V gene has CDR1 MNHNY and CDR2 SVGAGI (reference sequence). CDR3 length equals 12 residues. CDR3 in amino acids: CASSITGPEAFF. As DNA, the CDR3 is TGTGCCAGCAGCATAACAGGGCCTGAAGCTTTCTTT.

This clonotype showed up many times. J is TRBJ2-1 and V is TRBV5-1, with D perhaps being TRBD1 or TRBD2 (5 bases each). The CDR3 extends over 15 amino acids. The V gene lost 4 bases and the J gene lost 6 bases, with 17 bases spanning the gap. CDR1 and CDR2 (germline): SGHRS, YFSETQ. This CDR3 is CASSPVGGALNEQFF. CDR3 nucleotides: TGCGCCAGCAGCCCGGTTGGGGGAGCCCTCAATGAGCAGTTCTTC.

This clonotype was counted ten times or more. The chain is built from TRBV3-1 and TRBJ2-7, with TRBD1 matching over 9 bases. There are 16 residues in the CDR3. The junction had 7 bases not matched to a gene; V was cut back by 4 bases and J by 0 bases. Germline CDR1 reads LGHDT; CDR2 reads YNNKEL (reference sequence). The CDR3 DNA follows: TGTGCCAGCAGCCTGGGGACAGGGTCCCTCTCCTACGAGCAGTACTTC. It yields the protein CASSLGTGSLSYEQYF.

This clonotype was counted at least ten times. This chain joins TRBV7-3 and TRBJ1-1; D not resolved. The CDR3 contains 15 residues. V lost 5 bases and J 0 bases, leaving 13 bases between the germline ends. Per the germline V gene, CDR1 is SGHTA and CDR2 is FQGTGA. The CDR3 loop is CASSPVGGMNTEAFF. The DNA of the CDR3 is TGTGCCAGCAGCCCAGTGGGTGGAATGAACACTGAAGCTTTCTTT.

This clonotype turned up a few times. The gene calls are TRBV20-1 and TRBJ2-3; the D gene could be TRBD1 or TRBD2 (6 bases each). CDR1 DFQATT and CDR2 SNEGSKA come from the germline V gene (reference sequence). The V and J ends lost 4 bases and 2 bases respectively, with 10 bases between them. The CDR3 has 13 residues. In DNA form, the CDR3 reads TGCAGTGCTACGGGGGCCTACACAGATACGCAGTATTTT. Protein: CSATGAYTDTQYF.

At least ten counts were recorded for this clonotype. The rearrangement joins TRBV6-2 or TRBV6-3 to TRBJ2-3; 12 nucleotides line up with TRBD2. V trimming: 11 bases; J trimming: 5 bases; junction bases outside the gene matches: 11. The germline V gene has CDR1 MNHEY and CDR2 SVGEGT. The CDR3 runs 15 residues. The CDR3 DNA reads TGTGCCTGCTCCCTGGTACTAGCGGGAGGAGATACGCAGTATTTT. Translating gives CACSLVLAGGDTQYF.

This clonotype showed up many times. The chain employs TRBV20-1 and TRBJ2-3, with D uncertain. Germline loops: CDR1 DFQATT, CDR2 SNEGSKA (reference sequence). The CDR3 has 15 residues. V was trimmed by 3 bases and J by 1 base, leaving 14 bases between them. CDR3 nucleotides: TGCAGTGCTAGTTTTGGGCCGGGTGGCACAGATACGCAGTATTTT. Amino acids: CSASFGPGGTDTQYF.